Below, one T cell receptor (beta chain) is given with its context. The data stem from a study of shared T cell receptors in the human thymus. The V gene end was trimmed by 0 bases and the J gene end by 8 bases; junction bases not matched to a gene: 6. The V gene's germline CDR1 is LGHNA and CDR2 YNFKEQ. This CDR3 region has 16 residues. Only in-frame clones appear in the TCRdb table, and some are missing; sequencing was by immunoSEQ multiplex PCR. The sample records a few hundred thousand clones, more than 85% being singletons. The material sequenced was thymocytes. This clonotype was sampled from a human donor. The chain uses TRBV4-2 and TRBJ2-1, with 11 bases that match TRBD2. CDR3 sequence (DNA): TGTGCCAGCAGCCAAGATCCACTAGCGGGAGTCCATGAGCAGTTCTTC. Protein: CASSQDPLAGVHEQFF.